This passage covers 23 T cell receptor beta chains from one sample sequenced in a study of cytomegalovirus exposure and HLA in healthy donors (TCRdb year 2017). Libraries were prepared through the immunoSEQ multiplex PCR assay. TCRdb took this table from immuneACCESS and kept in-frame rearrangements with V and J called. Such tables lack part of the clones; where checked against another copy, unresolved V genes explain under half of the gap, and the rest is unexplained. Present in this sample are around 150,000 clones, roughly 91% of which were seen just once. The ten top clones hold approximately 10% of the sample. The sample consisted of PBMCs. The receptor source for this set is a woman under 30 in good health and CMV-seropositive.

This clone was seen just once. J is TRBJ2-3 and V is TRBV11-1; TRBD1 matches at 10 bases. Trimming took 5 bases from V and 12 from J; bases not matched to a gene: 8. CDR3 length: 13 residues. CDR1 and CDR2 from the germline V gene are SGHAT and FQDESV (reference sequence). The CDR3 here is CASSGDRGRLQYF. CDR3 coding DNA: TGTGCCAGCAGCGGTGACAGGGGGCGCCTTCAGTATTTT.

This chain uses TRBV6-1 with TRBJ2-7; D is unresolved. This CDR3 region has 11 residues. CDR1 is MNHNS, CDR2 SASEGT, per germline. The ends were cut back, 8 bases at V and 6 bases at J, with 11 bases in the middle. For the CDR3, the DNA is TGTGCCAGCGGCTTCGTGGCCGAGCAGTACTTC. Amino acid sequence: CASGFVAEQYF.

This clone was seen more than once but under ten times. V and J are TRBV29-1 and TRBJ1-2; TRBD1 is a possible D gene (6 bases). This CDR3 has 12 amino acids. Germline V gives CDR1 SQVTM, CDR2 ANQGSEA. V dropped 6 bases and J dropped 9 bases, with 17 bases sitting between them. CDR3 region: CSVTQGDYRYTF. CDR3 bases: TGCAGCGTGACACAGGGTGACTACCGCTACACCTTC.

The rearrangement links TRBV6-5 to TRBJ1-4; D gene unclear. Trimming pared 6 bases from V and 8 bases from J, leaving 13 bases between. The germline V gene encodes CDR1 MNHEY and CDR2 SVGAGI. This CDR3 is built from 13 residues. CDR3 amino acids: CASSPQRQEKLFF. The CDR3 coding sequence is TGTGCCAGCAGCCCTCAGCGCCAAGAAAAACTGTTTTTT.

V gene TRBV10-1 combines with J gene TRBJ1-1; TRBD1 matches at 9 bases. Trimming at V came to 5 bases and at J to 4 bases, leaving 17 bases not matched to a gene. The CDR3 covers 18 residues. Germline assignment: CDR1 WNHNN and CDR2 SYGVQD (reference sequence). The CDR3 bases are TGCGCCAGCAGTACACCCATAACAGGGGGCCCTCGGGGCACTGAAGCTTTCTTT. It yields the protein CASSTPITGGPRGTEAFF.

The genes are TRBV25-1 and TRBJ2-7; D possibly corresponds to TRBD2 (7 bases). CDR1 and CDR2 (germline): MGHDK, SYGVNS. V lost 1 base, J lost 0 bases, and 13 bases lay in between. CDR3 size: 16 residues. The CDR3 reads CASSEWGRGNSYEQYF. As DNA, the CDR3 is TGTGCCAGCAGTGAATGGGGGCGGGGGAACTCCTACGAGCAGTACTTC.

This chain uses TRBV19 with TRBJ1-3, with D unresolved. V dropped 0 bases and J dropped 7 bases, with 7 bases sitting between them. Looked up from germline, CDR1 is LNHDA and CDR2 is SQIVND (reference sequence). The CDR3 is 13 amino acids. CDR3 sequence (DNA): TGTGCCAGTAGTATAGATCGAGGGAACACCATATATTTT. Its translation: CASSIDRGNTIYF.

The chain has TRBV7-9 and TRBJ1-4, with TRBD1 as a possible D gene (6 bases). The ends were cut back, 5 bases at V and 2 bases at J, with 12 bases in the middle. This CDR3 is built from 15 residues. Germline CDR1 is SEHNR and CDR2 is FQNEAQ (reference sequence). The CDR3 reads CASSHPRGTNEKLFF. The CDR3 coding sequence is TGTGCCAGCAGCCACCCGAGGGGGACTAATGAAAAACTGTTTTTT.

The chain has TRBV6-1 and TRBJ2-3; D call uncertain. Deletions cut 7 bases from V and 1 base from J, with 9 bases between. The CDR3 length is 13 residues. In germline, CDR1 is MNHNS, CDR2 SASEGT. This chain's CDR3 is CASMGRRTDTQYF. The CDR3 bases are TGTGCCAGCATGGGCAGGCGCACAGATACGCAGTATTTT.

The chain has TRBV27 and TRBJ2-7; D may be TRBD2 (6 bases). The CDR3 length is 11 residues. Trimming pared 6 bases from V and 4 bases from J, leaving 7 bases between. The germline CDR1 and CDR2 sequences are MNHEY and SMNVEV (reference sequence). The CDR3 spells CASREGYEQYF. The DNA for the CDR3 is TGTGCCAGCAGGGAGGGATACGAGCAGTACTTC.

This clone was detected only once. The chain uses TRBV29-1 and TRBJ1-2; 7 bases match TRBD1. The CDR3 extends over 15 amino acids. CDR1 is SQVTM, CDR2 ANQGSEA, per germline. V lost 1 base, J lost 3 bases, and 8 bases stayed unmatched. CDR3 loop: CSVEGLGDRYYGYTF. The CDR3 DNA reads as TGCAGCGTTGAAGGGTTGGGGGACAGATACTATGGCTACACCTTC.

The gene calls are TRBV4-3 and TRBJ1-3; D might be TRBD1 (5 bases). V was pared by 0 bases and J by 4 bases, with 13 bases between. This CDR3 region has 16 residues. Germline V gene lookup returns CDR1 LGHNA and CDR2 YSLEER. In nucleotides, the CDR3 is TGCGCCAGCAGCCAAGATCTCTCAGGGTCAGGAAACACCATATATTTT. It codes for CASSQDLSGSGNTIYF.

This chain connects TRBV4-1 to TRBJ1-2; weak D call: TRBD1 (5 bases). The V end lost 3 bases, the J end lost 2 bases, and 13 bases lay between the germline ends. Germline V CDR1 and CDR2: MGHRA, YSYEKL. The CDR3 is 15 amino acids. CDR3: CASSHPIGGNYGYTF. In DNA form, the CDR3 reads TGCGCCAGCAGCCACCCGATCGGGGGGAACTATGGCTACACCTTC.

The rearrangement uses TRBV30 and TRBJ1-2; D possibly corresponds to TRBD1 (6 bases). Germline V gene sequence: CDR1 GTSNPN, CDR2 SVGIG (reference sequence). The V end was cut by 2 bases, the J end by 4 bases, with 11 bases between. The CDR3 consists of 13 residues. This CDR3 is CAWSRGASYGYTF. The CDR3 DNA reads as TGTGCCTGGAGTCGGGGGGCGAGCTATGGCTACACCTTC.

This sequence joins TRBV11-3 and TRBJ1-2; D might be TRBD1 (5 bases). V was shortened by 0 bases and J by 8 bases, with 13 bases between the two germline ends. This CDR3 is built from 14 residues. Germline lookup yields CDR1 SGHNT and CDR2 YENEEA. The CDR3 protein is CASSLDLLGVGYTF. CDR3 DNA sequence: TGTGCCAGCAGCTTAGATCTGCTAGGGGTCGGCTACACCTTC.

This clone has a single count. The chain is built from TRBV7-6 and TRBJ2-7; TRBD1 aligns across 8 bases. Per the germline V gene, CDR1 is SGHVS and CDR2 is FNYEAQ. J lost 6 bases, V lost 4 bases, and 11 bases had no gene match. This CDR3 has 15 residues. The CDR3 DNA reads as TGTGCCAGCAGCTCTCTAGGGACAGGTGGCAGCGAGCAGTACTTC. Protein product: CASSSLGTGGSEQYF.

V gene TRBV5-1 combines with J gene TRBJ1-2, with 7 bases aligning to TRBD1. CDR1 and CDR2 (germline): SGHRS, YFSETQ. V lost 5 bases and J lost 4; bases outside the gene matches: 8. This CDR3 comprises 14 residues. The CDR3: CASRPLTGVYGYTF. The CDR3 nucleotides read TGCGCCAGCAGGCCGCTCACAGGGGTCTATGGCTACACCTTC. The whole variable domain, filled in from reference TRBV5-1 and TRBJ1-2, reads KAGVTQTPRYLIKTRGQQVTLSCSPISGHRSVSWYQQTPGQGLQFLFEYFSETQRNKGNFPGRFSGRQFSNSRSEMNVSTLELGDSALYLCASRPLTGVYGYTFGSGTRLTVV.

This chain links TRBV18 with TRBJ2-7; 12 positions match TRBD1. J gave up 4 bases and V 4 bases, and 5 bases lay outside the gene matches. There are 15 residues in the CDR3. In germline, CDR1 is KGHSH, CDR2 LQKENI. CDR3 sequence reads: CASSRGTGGLYEQYF. In nucleotides, the CDR3 is TGTGCCAGCTCACGCGGGACAGGGGGCCTTTACGAGCAGTACTTC.

This chain joins TRBV20-1 and TRBJ2-5; no firm D call. CDR3 size: 10 residues. Trimming cost V 3 bases and J 4 bases, with 3 bases left between them. Germline lookup yields CDR1 DFQATT and CDR2 SNEGSKA (reference sequence). In DNA form, the CDR3 reads TGCAGTGCTAGGCGAGAGACCCAGTACTTC. It encodes CSARRETQYF.

The chain uses TRBV5-4 and TRBJ1-1, with TRBD1 as a possible D gene (6 bases). The CDR3 extends over 15 amino acids. CDR1 is SGHNT and CDR2 is YYREEE in the germline V gene (reference sequence). The ends were cut back, 6 bases at V and 0 bases at J, with 15 bases in the middle. In DNA, the CDR3 is TGTGCCAGCAACCCCAGGGGTTTAATGAACACTGAAGCTTTCTTT. Protein sequence: CASNPRGLMNTEAFF.

This chain uses TRBV27 with TRBJ1-2; 8 positions agree with TRBD1. Trimming removed 5 bases from V and 2 bases from J; junction bases left unmatched: 10. Germline CDR1 reads MNHEY; CDR2 reads SMNVEV (reference sequence). The CDR3 is 16 residues long. The CDR3 reads CASSQLKTGDNYGYTF. The DNA for the CDR3 is TGTGCCAGCAGTCAGCTGAAGACAGGGGACAACTATGGCTACACCTTC.

The V call is TRBV7-8, the J call TRBJ1-3, with 9 bases that match TRBD1. CDR3 size: 14 residues. CDR1 and CDR2 (germline): SGHVS, FQNEAQ. V was pared by 6 bases and J by 4 bases, with 4 bases of the junction left unmatched. The DNA for the CDR3 is TGTGCCAGCAGTACGGGGACAGGGGGAAACACCATATATTTT. Its translation is CASSTGTGGNTIYF.

This rearrangement joins TRBV7-9 to TRBJ1-2, with TRBD1 matching 10 bases. This CDR3 is built from 14 residues. The V gene end was trimmed by 5 bases and the J gene end by 7 bases; junction bases not matched to a gene: 7. Germline V gene lookup returns CDR1 SEHNR and CDR2 FQNEAQ (reference sequence). DNA for the CDR3: TGTGCCAGCAGCGAGTACGGGACAGGGGCTGGCTACACCTTC. Translating gives CASSEYGTGAGYTF.